The clone carrying this T cell receptor beta chain was recorded once. Its cognate antigen is unknown. The V gene's germline CDR1 is SGHTA and CDR2 FQGNSA. The CDR3 contains 16 residues. V was trimmed by 5 bases and J by 0 bases, leaving 16 bases between them. This sample is drawn from a study of cytomegalovirus exposure and HLA in healthy donors. The table came from immunoSEQ multiplex PCR; TCRdb's copy has only in-frame clones and leaves some out. The sample carries 180,000 or so clones, 86% recorded once. Study results and caveats: There were a few CMV-associated chains whose specificity for CMV antigens was confirmed in vitro. With high specificity and sensitivity, the classifier reportedly diagnosed cytomegalovirus status. Cytomegalovirus association was assigned to more than 150 TCR beta chains. Whilst most TCR sequences proved rare, a subset of public TCRs occurred across many donors.

The receptor's source is a man aged 25 to 45 in good health and CMV-seropositive. V and J are TRBV7-2 and TRBJ1-2; tentative D call: TRBD1 (6 bases). The material sequenced was PBMCs. CDR3 DNA: TGTGCCAGCAGCCCGAGCACAGGGCGAGCTAACTATGGCTACACCTTC. Translation: CASSPSTGRANYGYTF.